These T cell receptor beta chains were read from a single sample in a study of T-cell reconstitution after alpha-beta-depleted transplantation in children. A single record per CDR3 protein comes from TCRdb applying MiXCR to the PCR reads. The table shows around 87,000 distinct CDR3 sequences, with roughly 8.4% occurring only once. The sample consisted of PBMCs from the stem cell graft donor, taken from the stem cell graft. All receptors come from a human donor who donated a stem cell graft to a child with congenital amegakaryocytic thrombocytopenia. CDR3s include the opening cysteine and the closing phenylalanine or tryptophan. The D gene is left open where the match is weak. A row's size may be missing; if present it is once, few, many or a size class.

v_gene	abundance	d_gene	j_gene	CDR3aa	CDR3nt
TRBV19	many	.	TRBJ2-5	CASSIGGSLETQYF	TGTGCCAGTAGTATAGGTGGTAGCTTAGAGACCCAGTACTTC
TRBV6-5	many	.	TRBJ2-3	CASEALDTQYF	TGTGCCAGCGAAGCGTTGGATACGCAGTATTTT
TRBV12-3/TRBV12-4	many	.	TRBJ1-1	CASTKTQGGTEAFF	TGTGCCAGCACTAAGACCCAGGGTGGCACTGAAGCTTTCTTT
TRBV20-1	many	.	TRBJ1-1	CSARVLTEAFF	TGCAGTGCTAGAGTTTTGACTGAAGCTTTCTTT
TRBV14	many	.	TRBJ2-1	CASSRVRVHEQFF	TGTGCCAGCAGCCGCGTGAGGGTCCATGAGCAGTTCTTC
TRBV5-1	many	.	TRBJ1-1	CASSLLAARNTEAFF	TGCGCCAGCAGCTTGTTAGCGGCCAGGAACACTGAAGCTTTCTTT
TRBV5-5	many	.	TRBJ2-1	CASSGRPTEYNEQFF	TGTGCCAGCAGCGGTCGCCCGACAGAATACAATGAGCAGTTCTTC
TRBV3-1	many	.	TRBJ2-7	CASSPDTLGKQYF	TGTGCCAGCAGCCCTGACACCCTTGGTAAGCAGTACTTC
TRBV5-1	many	.	TRBJ2-7	CASSSQASYEQYF	TGCGCCAGCAGCTCCCAGGCCTCCTACGAGCAGTACTTC
TRBV12-3/TRBV12-4	many	.	TRBJ2-3	CASSFRLPSTDTQYF	TGTGCCAGCAGTTTTCGGCTACCGAGCACAGATACGCAGTATTTT
TRBV7-9	many	.	TRBJ2-5	CASSSDNQETQYF	TGTGCCAGCAGCTCAGACAACCAAGAGACCCAGTACTTC
TRBV10-1	many	.	TRBJ2-2	CASQRDGRTGELFF	TGCGCCAGCCAACGGGACGGAAGGACCGGGGAGCTGTTTTTT
TRBV12-3/TRBV12-4	many	TRBD2	TRBJ2-7	CASSFGSGGARKEQYF	TGTGCCAGCAGTTTTGGTAGCGGGGGGGCCCGGAAGGAGCAGTACTTC
TRBV20-1	.	TRBD1	TRBJ2-6	CSASGTGTGANVLTF	TGCAGTGCCTCCGGGACAGGGACTGGGGCCAACGTCCTGACTTTC
TRBV4-1	many	.	TRBJ2-2	CASSQDLHAGELFF	TGCGCCAGCAGCCAAGATCTCCACGCCGGGGAGCTGTTTTTT
TRBV7-2	medium-sized	.	TRBJ2-2	CASSPTPFGITGELFF	TGTGCCAGCAGTCCCACCCCATTTGGCATCACCGGGGAGCTGTTTTTT
TRBV6-2/TRBV6-3	few	TRBD2	TRBJ2-2	CASSPREGNTGELFF	TGTGCCAGCAGCCCCCGGGAGGGGAACACCGGGGAGCTGTTTTTT
TRBV12-3/TRBV12-4	many	.	TRBJ2-7	CASSLGQGYEQYF	TGTGCCAGCAGCTTGGGCCAGGGCTACGAGCAGTACTTC
TRBV6-5	many	TRBD1	TRBJ1-1	CASSLGTGGTEAFF	TGTGCCAGCAGCCTAGGGACAGGGGGCACTGAAGCTTTCTTT
TRBV7-6	many	.	TRBJ1-1	CASSLTVTGRLNTEAFF	TGTGCCAGCAGCTTAACTGTCACGGGACGACTGAACACTGAAGCTTTCTTT
TRBV3-1	many	.	TRBJ1-6	CASSLGTDNSPLHF	TGTGCCAGCAGCCTGGGGACGGACAATTCACCCCTCCACTTT
TRBV5-1	many	.	TRBJ2-2	CASSWGSAGELFF	TGCGCCAGCAGCTGGGGTTCGGCCGGGGAGCTGTTTTTT
TRBV5-1	many	.	TRBJ2-2	CASSLGVDTGELFF	TGCGCCAGCAGCTTGGGCGTGGACACCGGGGAGCTGTTTTTT
TRBV7-2	many	.	TRBJ1-5	CASSLPNQPQHF	TGTGCCAGCAGCTTACCCAATCAGCCCCAGCATTTT
TRBV7-9	many	.	TRBJ2-1	CASSLERFDNEQFF	TGTGCCAGCAGCTTAGAGAGGTTTGACAATGAGCAGTTCTTC
TRBV29-1	many	TRBD2	TRBJ2-5	CSVYGLAGGETQYF	TGCAGCGTTTATGGACTAGCGGGGGGAGAGACCCAGTACTTC
TRBV3-1	.	TRBD1	TRBJ2-1	CASCQLGQGRHEQFF	TGTGCCTCCTGCCAATTGGGACAGGGCAGGCATGAGCAGTTCTTC
TRBV29-1	many	TRBD1	TRBJ2-7	CSVRGTGGFRGSYEQYF	TGCAGCGTTAGAGGGACAGGGGGTTTTCGGGGCTCCTACGAGCAGTACTTC
TRBV20-1	few	TRBD2	TRBJ2-1	CSARDYRGGSYNEQFF	TGCAGTGCTAGAGATTACCGGGGGGGCTCCTACAATGAGCAGTTCTTC